This T cell receptor (beta chain) was documented in a study of early T cells in non-severe SARS-CoV-2 infection. The CDR3 is 16 amino acids. Germline loops: CDR1 SEHNR, CDR2 FQNEAQ (reference sequence). Trimming pared 0 bases from V and 3 bases from J, leaving 11 bases between. Each cDNA molecule carried a unique molecular identifier. TCRdb re-called the 5' RACE reads through MiXCR, storing one row per CDR3 protein. The sample lists about 80,000 distinct CDR3 sequences; 5% were seen once. Source: whole blood, taken at baseline. The chain joins TRBV7-9 to TRBJ2-2; weak D call: TRBD1 (5 bases). This TCR was recovered from an adult who was a healthcare worker with PCR-confirmed SARS-CoV-2 infection or an uninfected control (not recorded which). DNA of the CDR3: TGTGCCAGCAGCTTAGCCCTCTCCAGGGACACCGGGGAGCTGTTTTTT. Residues: CASSLALSRDTGELFF.